This T cell receptor (beta chain) was captured by sequencing in a study of blood T cell repertoires in COVID-19. Enrolled through a virtual design, the participants were between roughly 18 and 95 years of age and came from roughly 22 US areas. Membership in each cohort depended on participant-reported clinical history. Recovered participants had two consecutive negative NP/OP PCR tests, healthcare professional clearance, or symptom resolution. In the authors' methods: Amplification from reference gene primers served as the basis for estimated nucleated cell counts. Data came from immunoSEQ multiplex PCR; TCRdb stores just in-frame clones and leaves some out. V and J calls and clone size are those listed in that table; D and trimming were worked out from the DNA. The repertoire holds some 340,000 clones, less than 90% seen once, with about 5.4% in the top ten. Germline loops: CDR1 WNHNN, CDR2 SYGVQD (reference sequence). CDR3 size: 13 residues. Trimming cost V 11 bases and J 7 bases; bases outside gene matches: 9.

The sequencing input was PBMCs or T cells enriched from blood (not recorded which). The chain recombines TRBV10-1 with TRBJ1-4; 8 bases fit TRBD1. This clonotype originated in a woman aged 50 to 65 who had recovered from COVID-19. CDR3 amino acids: CARETGVGEKLFF. The CDR3 DNA reads TGCGCCCGAGAGACAGGGGTGGGTGAAAAACTGTTTTTT.